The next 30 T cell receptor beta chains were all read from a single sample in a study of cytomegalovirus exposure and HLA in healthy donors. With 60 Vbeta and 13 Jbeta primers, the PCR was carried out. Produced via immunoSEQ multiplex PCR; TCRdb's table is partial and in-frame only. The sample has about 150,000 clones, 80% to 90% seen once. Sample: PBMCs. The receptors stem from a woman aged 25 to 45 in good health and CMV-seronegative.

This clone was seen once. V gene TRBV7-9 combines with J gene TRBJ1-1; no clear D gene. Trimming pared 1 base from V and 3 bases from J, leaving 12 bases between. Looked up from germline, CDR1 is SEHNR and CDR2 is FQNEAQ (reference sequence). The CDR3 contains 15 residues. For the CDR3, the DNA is TGTGCCAGCAGCTTAGAAGGAGTTATCGACACTGAAGCTTTCTTT. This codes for CASSLEGVIDTEAFF.

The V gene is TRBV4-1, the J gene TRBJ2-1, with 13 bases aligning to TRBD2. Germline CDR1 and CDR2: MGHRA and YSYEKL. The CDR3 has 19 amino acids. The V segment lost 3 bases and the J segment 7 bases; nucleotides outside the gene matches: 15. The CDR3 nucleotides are TGCGCCAGCAGCCAGGCTCCGGGACTAGCGGGACCCCTAAATAATGAGCAGTTCTTC. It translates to CASSQAPGLAGPLNNEQFF.

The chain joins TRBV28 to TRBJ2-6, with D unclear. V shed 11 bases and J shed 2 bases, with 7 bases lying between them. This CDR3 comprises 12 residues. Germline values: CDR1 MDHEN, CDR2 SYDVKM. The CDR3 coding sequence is TGTGCCGCCTCGGCTGGGGCCAACGTCCTGACTTTC. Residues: CAASAGANVLTF.

The CDR3: CASSPHNVYGYTF. The CDR3 DNA sequence: TGTGCCAGCAGCCCTCACAACGTTTATGGCTACACCTTC. The chain joins TRBV6-6 to TRBJ1-2; D is undetermined. The V end lost 6 bases, the J end lost 5 bases, and 13 bases lay between the germline ends. Per the germline V gene, CDR1 is MNHNY and CDR2 is SVGAGI (reference sequence). This CDR3 region has 13 residues.

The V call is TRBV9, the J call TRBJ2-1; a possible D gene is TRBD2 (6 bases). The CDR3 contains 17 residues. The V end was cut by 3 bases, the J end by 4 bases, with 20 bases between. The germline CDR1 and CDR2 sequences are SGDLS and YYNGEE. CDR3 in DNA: TGTGCCAGCAGCGAGCAAGCGGGCGTGACCGTTTACAATGAGCAGTTCTTC. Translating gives CASSEQAGVTVYNEQFF.

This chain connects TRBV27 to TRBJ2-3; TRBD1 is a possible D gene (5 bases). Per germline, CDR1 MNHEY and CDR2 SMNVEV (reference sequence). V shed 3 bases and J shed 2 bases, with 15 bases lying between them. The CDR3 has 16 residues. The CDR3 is CASSFRGQVYTDTQYF. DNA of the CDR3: TGTGCCAGCAGTTTCCGAGGACAAGTATACACAGATACGCAGTATTTT.

In DNA form, the CDR3 reads TGTGCCAGCAGCCCGGGACTAGCGGTCCCGGGGCCCACCTACGAGCAGTACTTC. Its protein product is CASSPGLAVPGPTYEQYF. The chain couples TRBV7-2 to TRBJ2-7; 11 bases are shared with TRBD2. The J segment lost 2 bases and the V segment lost 5 bases, leaving 14 bases of the junction unmatched. Germline assignment: CDR1 SGHTA and CDR2 FQGNSA. The CDR3 totals 18 residues.

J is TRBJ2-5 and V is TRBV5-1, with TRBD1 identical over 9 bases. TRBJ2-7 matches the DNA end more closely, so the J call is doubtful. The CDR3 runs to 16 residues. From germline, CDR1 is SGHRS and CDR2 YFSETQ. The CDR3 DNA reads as TGCGCCAGCAGCCTCCAATCCGGGACAGGGACCTACGAGCAGTACTTC. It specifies CASSLQSGTGTYEQYF.

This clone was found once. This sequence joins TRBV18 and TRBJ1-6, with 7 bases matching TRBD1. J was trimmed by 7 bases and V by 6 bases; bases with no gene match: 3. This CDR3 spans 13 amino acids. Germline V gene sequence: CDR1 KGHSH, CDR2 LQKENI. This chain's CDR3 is CASSQGQNSPLHF. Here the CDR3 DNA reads TGTGCCAGCTCTCAGGGACAGAATTCACCCCTCCACTTT.

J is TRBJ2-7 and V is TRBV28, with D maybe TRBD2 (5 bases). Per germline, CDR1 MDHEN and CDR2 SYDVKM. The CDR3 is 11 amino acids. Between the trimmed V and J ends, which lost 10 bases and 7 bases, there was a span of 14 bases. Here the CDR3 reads CATRSPGEQYF. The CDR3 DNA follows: TGTGCCACCCGAAGCCCGGGAGAGCAGTACTTC.

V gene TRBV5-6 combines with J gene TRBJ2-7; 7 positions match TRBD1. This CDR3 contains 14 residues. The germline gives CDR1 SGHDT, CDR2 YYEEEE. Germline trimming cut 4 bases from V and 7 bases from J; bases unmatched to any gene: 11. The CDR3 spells CASSRQGSSREQYF. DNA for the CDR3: TGTGCCAGCAGCCGACAGGGTTCGAGTAGAGAGCAGTACTTC.

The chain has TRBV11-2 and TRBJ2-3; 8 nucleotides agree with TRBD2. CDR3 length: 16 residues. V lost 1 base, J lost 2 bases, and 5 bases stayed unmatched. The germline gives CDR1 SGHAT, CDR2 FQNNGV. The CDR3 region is CASSLGSGGATDTQYF. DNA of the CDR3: TGTGCCAGCAGCTTAGGGAGCGGGGGAGCCACAGATACGCAGTATTTT.

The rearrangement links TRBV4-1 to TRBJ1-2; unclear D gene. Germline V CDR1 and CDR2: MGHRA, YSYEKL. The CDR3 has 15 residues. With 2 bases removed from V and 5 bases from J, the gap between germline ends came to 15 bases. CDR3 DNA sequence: TGCGCCAGCAGCCAATTAAGCGGCGGGTTGTATGGCTACACCTTC. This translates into CASSQLSGGLYGYTF.

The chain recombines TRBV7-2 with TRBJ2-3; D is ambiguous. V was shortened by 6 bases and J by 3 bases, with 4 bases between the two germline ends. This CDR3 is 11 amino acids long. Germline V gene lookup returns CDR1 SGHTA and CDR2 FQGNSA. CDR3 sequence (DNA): TGTGCCAGCAGTAGTACAGATACGCAGTATTTT. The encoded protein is CASSSTDTQYF. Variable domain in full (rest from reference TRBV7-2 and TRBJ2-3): GAGVSQSPSNKVTEKGKDVELRCDPISGHTALYWYRQSLGQGLEFLIYFQGNSAPDKSGLPSDRFSAERTGGSVSTLTIQRTQQEDSAVYLCASSSTDTQYFGPGTRLTVL.

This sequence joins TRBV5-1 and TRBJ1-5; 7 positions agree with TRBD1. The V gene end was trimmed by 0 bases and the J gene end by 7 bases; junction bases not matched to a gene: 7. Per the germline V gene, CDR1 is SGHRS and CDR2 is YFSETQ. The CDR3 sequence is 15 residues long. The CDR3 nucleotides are TGCGCCAGCAGCTTGGGGGACAGCCGGATGCAGCCCCAGCATTTT. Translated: CASSLGDSRMQPQHF.

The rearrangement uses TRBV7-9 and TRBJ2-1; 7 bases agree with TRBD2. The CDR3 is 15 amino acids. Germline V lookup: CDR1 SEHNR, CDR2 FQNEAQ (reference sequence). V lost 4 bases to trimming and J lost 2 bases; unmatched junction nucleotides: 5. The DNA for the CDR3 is TGTGCCAGCAGCTCCACGACTAGCCCCTACAATGAGCAGTTCTTC. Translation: CASSSTTSPYNEQFF.

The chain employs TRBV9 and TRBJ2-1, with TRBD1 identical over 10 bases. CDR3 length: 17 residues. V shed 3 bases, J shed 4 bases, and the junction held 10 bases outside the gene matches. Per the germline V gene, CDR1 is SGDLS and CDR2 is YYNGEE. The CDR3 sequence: CASSAPGGTGVYNEQFF. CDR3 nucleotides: TGTGCCAGCAGCGCCCCCGGTGGGACAGGGGTGTACAATGAGCAGTTCTTC.

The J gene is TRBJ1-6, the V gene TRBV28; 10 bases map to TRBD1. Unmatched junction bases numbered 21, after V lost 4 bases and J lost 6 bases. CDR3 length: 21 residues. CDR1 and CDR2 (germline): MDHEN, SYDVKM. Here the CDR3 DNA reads TGTGCCAGCAGTTCCCTTCCCCGGCCCCGGGACAGGGGTTTTATTAATTCACCCCTCCACTTT. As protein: CASSSLPRPRDRGFINSPLHF.

The CDR3 bases are TGTGCCAGTAGCAATACAGGGGGCTCGGATACGCAGTATTTT. The encoded protein is CASSNTGGSDTQYF. The chain links TRBV19 to TRBJ2-3, with 9 bases matching TRBD1. The CDR3 contains 14 residues. The germline CDR1 and CDR2 sequences are LNHDA and SQIVND (reference sequence). The junction had 7 bases not matched to a gene; V was cut back by 6 bases and J by 6 bases.

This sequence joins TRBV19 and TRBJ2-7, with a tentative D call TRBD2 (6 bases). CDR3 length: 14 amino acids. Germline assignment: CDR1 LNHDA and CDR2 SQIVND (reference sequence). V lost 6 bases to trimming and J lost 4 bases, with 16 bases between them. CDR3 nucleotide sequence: TGTGCCAGTAGGGAGGACTCGGGGGAGTACGAGCAGTACTTC. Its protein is CASREDSGEYEQYF.

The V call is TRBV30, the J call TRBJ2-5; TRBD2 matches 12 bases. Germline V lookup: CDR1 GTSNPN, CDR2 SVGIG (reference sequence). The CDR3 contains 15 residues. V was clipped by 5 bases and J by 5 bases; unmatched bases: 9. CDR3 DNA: TGTGCCTGGCGACTAGCGGGGGCCCCAAGGGAGACCCAGTACTTC. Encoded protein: CAWRLAGAPRETQYF. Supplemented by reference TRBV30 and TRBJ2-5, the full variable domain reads SQTIHQWPATLVQPVGSPLSLECTVEGTSNPNLYWYRQAAGRGLQLLFYSVGIGQISSEVPQNLSASRPQDRQFILSSKKLLLSDSGFYLCAWRLAGAPRETQYFGPGTRLLVL.

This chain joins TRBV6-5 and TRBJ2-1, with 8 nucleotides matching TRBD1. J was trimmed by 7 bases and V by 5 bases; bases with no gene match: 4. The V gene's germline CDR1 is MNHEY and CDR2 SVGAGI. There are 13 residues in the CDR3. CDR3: CASSTGQENEQFF. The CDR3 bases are TGTGCCAGCAGTACGGGACAGGAGAATGAGCAGTTCTTC.

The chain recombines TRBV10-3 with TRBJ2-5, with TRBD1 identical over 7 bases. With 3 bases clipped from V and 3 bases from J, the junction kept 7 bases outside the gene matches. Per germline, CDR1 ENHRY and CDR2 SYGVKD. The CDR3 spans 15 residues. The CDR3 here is CAISDTDRVEETQYF. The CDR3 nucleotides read TGTGCCATCAGTGATACCGACAGGGTGGAAGAGACCCAGTACTTC.

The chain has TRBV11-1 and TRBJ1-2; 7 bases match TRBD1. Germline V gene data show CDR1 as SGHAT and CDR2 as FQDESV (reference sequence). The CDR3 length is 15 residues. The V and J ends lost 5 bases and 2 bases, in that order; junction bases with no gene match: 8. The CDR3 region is CASSPTGLPNYGYTF. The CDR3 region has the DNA TGTGCCAGCAGCCCGACAGGGTTGCCGAACTATGGCTACACCTTC.

In DNA, the CDR3 is TGTGCCAGCAGCTTGGTGTGGGGCGCGGGATATAATTCACCCCTCCACTTT. Encoded protein: CASSLVWGAGYNSPLHF. V is TRBV5-8 and J is TRBJ1-6; D possibly corresponds to TRBD1 (5 bases). The V end was cut by 0 bases, the J end by 4 bases, with 14 bases between. This CDR3 spans 17 amino acids. Per the germline V gene, CDR1 is SGHTS and CDR2 is YDEGEE.

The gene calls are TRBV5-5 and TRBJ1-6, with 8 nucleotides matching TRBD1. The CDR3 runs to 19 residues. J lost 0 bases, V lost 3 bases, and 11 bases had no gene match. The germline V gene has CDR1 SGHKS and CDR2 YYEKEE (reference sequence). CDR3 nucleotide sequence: TGTGCCAGCAGCTCCCGCCGAGACAGGGGAAGCTCCTATAATTCACCCCTCCACTTT. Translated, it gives CASSSRRDRGSSYNSPLHF.

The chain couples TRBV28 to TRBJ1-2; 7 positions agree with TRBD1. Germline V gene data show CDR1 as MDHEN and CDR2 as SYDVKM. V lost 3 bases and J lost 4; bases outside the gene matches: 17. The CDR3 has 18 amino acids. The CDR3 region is CASSFWALQGRGLYGYTF. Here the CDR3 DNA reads TGTGCCAGCAGTTTTTGGGCCCTACAGGGTAGGGGGCTCTATGGCTACACCTTC.

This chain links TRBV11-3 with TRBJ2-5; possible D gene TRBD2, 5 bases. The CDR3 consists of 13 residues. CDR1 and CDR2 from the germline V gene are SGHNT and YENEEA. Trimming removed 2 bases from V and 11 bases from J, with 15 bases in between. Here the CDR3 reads CASSLTSSGEQYF. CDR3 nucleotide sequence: TGTGCCAGCAGCTTAACTTCCTCCGGGGAGCAGTACTTC.

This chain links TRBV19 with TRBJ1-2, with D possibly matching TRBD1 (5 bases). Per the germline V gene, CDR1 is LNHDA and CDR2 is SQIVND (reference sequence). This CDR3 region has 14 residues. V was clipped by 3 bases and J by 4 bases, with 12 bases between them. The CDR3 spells CASSILFDSYGYTF. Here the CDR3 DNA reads TGTGCCAGTAGTATCCTCTTCGACAGCTATGGCTACACCTTC.

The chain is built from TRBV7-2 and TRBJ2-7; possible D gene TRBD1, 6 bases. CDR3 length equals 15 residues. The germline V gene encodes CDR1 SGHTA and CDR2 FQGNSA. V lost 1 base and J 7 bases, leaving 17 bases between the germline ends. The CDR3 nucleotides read TGTGCCAGCAGCTTAGTACCGGGGAACCAGGGGGAGCAGTACTTC. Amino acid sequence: CASSLVPGNQGEQYF.